The source of this T cell receptor (beta chain) is a study of identifying expanded T cells in peripheral blood (dated 2019 in TCRdb). Study-wide context: Technical replicates were generated by sequencing separate aliquots of the same genomic DNA pool, and four replicates were compared pairwise. The investigation overall reported the following: Between technical replicates the binomial model flagged around 1.2 differentially abundant clones, whereas over two weeks the binomial model flagged about 16.4 and over roughly 4 weeks 19 to 20. Across all healthy-donor time intervals, the beta-binomial model significantly lowered both the number of clones called differentially abundant and the false-positive rate. Across all healthy donors, variance in clone template counts between approximately 2-week samples was found to increase significantly with total template count. The authors expected that over much longer intervals, such as months to years, biological variance in healthy repertoires might increase even further.

The immunoSEQ Assay, which uses bias-controlled multiplex PCR amplification of genomic DNA, was used to profile TCRbeta CDR3 regions. The authors' pipeline ran thus. The absolute abundance of each unique TCRbeta CDR3 region was quantified after sequences were collapsed and filtered. Differential abundance was tested with two models: a binomial (Fisher-equivalent) model and a beta-binomial model that adds time-dependent variance fitted from healthy donors. Clones with fewer than 5 combined templates were removed, and differential abundance was called for clones with a Benjamini-Hochberg FDR below 0.01. In the beta-binomial model, variance was expressed as a function of the total template count across the two samples, in the form v = (b*log(k)+a)^2. Drawn from immuneACCESS, this table holds only the in-frame rearrangements with V and J called that TCRdb kept. Clones are partly lost; checked studies trace under half to an unresolved V gene and leave the rest unexplained. Clone size and the V and J calls come from that table; the DNA yielded D and trimming. Within this sample are 65,000 to 95,000 clones, with 80% to 90% of them counted one time only. Roughly 7.3% of the sample is taken by the ten largest.

During the collection period, no infections or other immune events were recorded for the healthy donors. Blood repertoires from healthy donors were used as a training cohort for calibrating time-dependent variance in a beta-binomial model of differential abundance of T-cell clones. The training cohort comprised roughly 10 healthy donors, 3 female and 7 male. On average the donors were about 45 years old, and their ages spanned roughly 25 to 65 years. Whole blood from each healthy donor was obtained from a commercial supplier and was collected at three time points approximately 13 days apart. For immunosequencing, genomic DNA was extracted from whole blood that had not been sorted. For this clone: Its antigen has not been determined. Base qualities are not recorded, but no much larger clone differs from it by a single base.

As encoded in the germline V gene (reference sequence), CDR1 is PRHDT while CDR2 is FYEKMQ. From the cysteine up to the phenylalanine, the CDR3 has a length of 12 residues. Here the CDR3 DNA is all that survives: 36 bases in frame from base 1. The junction carries 5 bases between V and J, which are trimmed by 2 bases and 3 bases respectively. The sequence derives from a person aged 18-70 years in good health. The rearrangement joined TRBV13 to TRBJ2-7; no D segment can be confidently identified. Sequencing was carried out using blood. The CDR3 here reads CASSLRNYEQYF. The DNA sequence is as follows: TGTGCCAGCAGCTTACGGAACTACGAGCAGTACTTC.